The entry below describes one T cell receptor beta chain. Antigen unknown. The source of the sample is a study of T cell repertoires in cytomegalovirus infection. Study-wide context: Recently identified HLA-C-restricted CMV epitopes were used, and well-studied HLA-B-restricted CMV epitopes were used as well. Indicated by public TCR beta signatures were CMV infection and matching HLA type.

The CDR3 is made up of 17 amino acids. Germline assignment: CDR1 SGHTA and CDR2 FQGNSA. V lost 1 base to trimming and J lost 1 base; unmatched junction nucleotides: 4. Findings and limits, study-wide: The study found HLA-C-restricted CMV-specific TCR beta clonotypes dominating the ex vivo response. Accumulated public TCR beta family frequency recognized individuals carrying CMV together with the relevant HLA.

TCRdb re-derived calls from the reads in MiXCR, one entry per CDR3 protein. The sample holds fewer than 650,000 distinct CDR3 sequences, 35% to 50% seen once. This sequence joins TRBV7-2 and TRBJ2-6, with 7 bases fitting TRBD1. The clonotype originates from a human donor in good health (CMV status not recorded). Some clones in this sample may be carry-over from other donors' samples. The sample here was cultured PBMCs, taken from culture after CMV antigen stimulation. CDR3 protein: CASSLVGTESGANVLTF. Here the CDR3 DNA reads TGTGCCAGCAGCTTAGTTGGGACAGAATCTGGGGCCAACGTCCTGACTTTC.